This T cell receptor beta chain stems from a study of response to subunit inactivated influenza vaccine. General study results and limits: Few new T cells, the authors suggested, are recruited by each seasonal influenza vaccination.

A remark on this clonotype: Its specificity is unknown.

TCRdb passed the RT-PCR reads through MiXCR, listing each CDR3 protein once. This sample yields about half a million distinct CDR3 sequences, of which about 25% are seen a single time; around 1.8% belongs to the top ten. The ends were cut back, 0 bases at V and 7 bases at J, with 19 bases in the middle. The CDR3 covers 17 residues. Sequences were derived from CD4+ T cells sorted from PBMCs, sampled around 5 days after vaccination. The receptor comes from a man aged 45-65 years who received an inactivated influenza vaccine. This rearrangement joins TRBV23-1 to TRBJ2-1; unclear D gene. TRBV23-1 is treated as an ORF (open reading frame) with a function not yet certain. The CDR3 region has the DNA TGCGCCAGCAGTCAATCGCCGAGTTTCTGGGCGTTGAATGAGCAGTTCTTC. Its protein product is CASSQSPSFWALNEQFF.